This T cell receptor beta chain was sequenced in a study of T cells in Graves' hyperthyroidism and ophthalmopathy. The TCR beta CDR3 regions underwent amplification using RNA transcripts as the source. The HTBI primer set was used in a first-round RT-PCR of the TCR CDR3. MiXCR, run by TCRdb on the multiplex PCR reads, gives a single entry per CDR3 protein. The repertoire has approximately 610,000 distinct CDR3 sequences, roughly 15% of them found once; the top ten carry 4% to 5.5%. This CDR3 has 13 amino acids. Trimming at V came to 4 bases and at J to 5 bases, leaving 2 bases not matched to a gene. The germline V gene encodes CDR1 MGHDK and CDR2 SYGVNS. In this sample, this clonotype turned up many times.

The receptor was derived from a woman in her thirties or forties with Graves' ophthalmopathy. The chain couples TRBV25-1 to TRBJ1-2; 9 positions agree with TRBD1. Sequencing was done on a sample of blood. In nucleotides, the CDR3 is TGTGCCAGCAGTGTCGGACAGGGGTATGGCTACACCTTC. It yields the protein CASSVGQGYGYTF.